This T cell receptor (beta chain) is from a study of T cells expressing NK-cell markers. This CDR3 contains 14 residues. Germline-derived CDR1 and CDR2 are SGDLS and YYNGEE. For TCR beta, cDNA was produced by 5'RACE template switching with UMIs. TCRdb reprocessed the 5' RACE reads and reports one entry per CDR3 protein, with no DNA. This specimen shows 150,000 to 160,000 distinct CDR3 sequences; the ten leading clones hold around a third. This chain uses TRBV9 with TRBJ2-7; TCRdb calls TRBD1, which cannot be checked without DNA. Source material: blood T cells: a sorted CD56 or NKG2C T cell subset, CD4+ or CD8+ T cells, or bulk PBMC T cells (not recorded which). This sequence was found in a woman in her forties or fifties in good health. CDR3 loop: CASSVGDGIYEQYF.